Listed below are T cell receptor beta chains from one sample, sequenced in a study of regulatory T cells in long-lasting Graves disease. TCRdb used MiXCR to reprocess the multiplex PCR reads, holding one entry per CDR3 protein. Altogether over 200,000 distinct CDR3 sequences are present, 18% being singletons, with the ten largest covering 14%. The same sample was also used in a study of T cells in Graves' hyperthyroidism and ophthalmopathy.

The source material was peripheral blood mononuclear cells (PBMCs), sampled at new diagnosis, from a patient treated with antithyroid drugs. These receptors were taken from a woman in her 30s with Graves disease. Each CDR3 is given with its conserved first and last residue. A D gene is named only where the DNA matches it firmly. The size of a clone is reported for some rows only, either as once, few or many, or as a class for expanded clones.

clone_size: many
j_call: TRBJ1-4
v_call: TRBV20-1
d_call: -
cdr3_nt: TGCAGTGCTCGCACCCCCGCACAGAAGCCATGGAATTATGAAAAACTGTTTTTT
cdr3_aa: CSARTPAQKPWNYEKLFF

clone_size: many
j_call: TRBJ1-2
v_call: TRBV6-5
d_call: -
cdr3_nt: TGTGCCAGCAGTTACCACGTGACGAGTGGCTACACCTTC
cdr3_aa: CASSYHVTSGYTF

clone_size: -
j_call: TRBJ2-7
v_call: TRBV12-3/TRBV12-4
d_call: TRBD2
cdr3_nt: TGTGCCAGCAGTCGACCCGGACTAGCGGGGACCTACGAGCAGTACTTC
cdr3_aa: CASSRPGLAGTYEQYF

clone_size: many
j_call: TRBJ1-3
v_call: TRBV6-1
d_call: -
cdr3_nt: TGTGCCAGCAGTCCCCGGACGGGCTCTGGAAACACCATATATTTT
cdr3_aa: CASSPRTGSGNTIYF

clone_size: many
j_call: TRBJ2-6
v_call: TRBV12-3/TRBV12-4
d_call: TRBD1
cdr3_nt: TGTGCCAGCAGTTTATTGGACAGGTTTAGCTCTGGGGCCAACGTCCTGACTTTC
cdr3_aa: CASSLLDRFSSGANVLTF

clone_size: many
j_call: TRBJ1-6
v_call: TRBV7-9
d_call: -
cdr3_nt: TGTGCCAGCAGCTTCGTGGGGGACTCACCCCTCCACTTT
cdr3_aa: CASSFVGDSPLHF

clone_size: once
j_call: TRBJ1-1
v_call: TRBV18
d_call: TRBD1
cdr3_nt: TGTGCCAGCTCACTAAGCCGGGACAGGGGTTCTGGTGAAGCTTTCTTT
cdr3_aa: CASSLSRDRGSGEAFF

clone_size: -
j_call: TRBJ2-1
v_call: TRBV6-6
d_call: -
cdr3_nt: TGTGCCAGCAGTTACTCGAGAGTAGCCCCGAGAGGCAATGAGCAGTTCTTC
cdr3_aa: CASSYSRVAPRGNEQFF

clone_size: -
j_call: TRBJ2-3
v_call: TRBV11-2
d_call: TRBD2
cdr3_nt: TGTGCCAGCAGCCAGCGGGGGGCAACCTCTAGCACAGATACGCAGTATTTT
cdr3_aa: CASSQRGATSSTDTQYF

clone_size: many
j_call: TRBJ1-6
v_call: TRBV2
d_call: TRBD1
cdr3_nt: TGTGCCAGCAGCAGACAGGGGCTGGATTCACCCCTCCACTTT
cdr3_aa: CASSRQGLDSPLHF

clone_size: -
j_call: TRBJ1-6
v_call: TRBV14
d_call: -
cdr3_nt: TGTGCCAGCAGCGGGCCGGGTCCCTCACCCCTCCACTTT
cdr3_aa: CASSGPGPSPLHF

clone_size: -
j_call: TRBJ1-6
v_call: TRBV6-5
d_call: -
cdr3_nt: TGTGCCAGCAGTTACGGGGGGCTTACCAATTCACCCCTCCACTTT
cdr3_aa: CASSYGGLTNSPLHF

clone_size: few
j_call: TRBJ2-3
v_call: TRBV7-6
d_call: TRBD2
cdr3_nt: TGTGCCAGCAGCTTTTTAGCGGGGAGCACAGATACGCAGTATTTT
cdr3_aa: CASSFLAGSTDTQYF

clone_size: few
j_call: TRBJ2-7
v_call: TRBV7-6
d_call: -
cdr3_nt: TGTGCCAGCAGCCCCGTAGTGGGTTTCGAGCAGTACTTC
cdr3_aa: CASSPVVGFEQYF

clone_size: many
j_call: TRBJ2-5
v_call: TRBV6-1
d_call: -
cdr3_nt: TGTGCCAGCAAGGAGGGAGGAGAGACCCAGTACTTC
cdr3_aa: CASKEGGETQYF

clone_size: many
j_call: TRBJ2-7
v_call: TRBV20-1
d_call: TRBD1
cdr3_nt: TGCAGTGCTAGAAGGGACAGGATAGCCAACTACGAGCAGTACTTC
cdr3_aa: CSARRDRIANYEQYF

clone_size: many
j_call: TRBJ1-3
v_call: TRBV3-1
d_call: -
cdr3_nt: TGTGCCAGCACCATAAGGGAAGGAGGAAACACCATATATTTT
cdr3_aa: CASTIREGGNTIYF

clone_size: many
j_call: TRBJ1-5
v_call: TRBV12-3/TRBV12-4
d_call: TRBD1
cdr3_nt: TGTGCCAGCAGTTCCGACAGGGGGCATCAGCCCCAGCATTTT
cdr3_aa: CASSSDRGHQPQHF

clone_size: many
j_call: TRBJ2-5
v_call: TRBV12-5
d_call: TRBD2
cdr3_nt: TGTGCTAGTGGTCCTTGGACTAGCGGGGGAAGAGAGACCCAGTACTTC
cdr3_aa: CASGPWTSGGRETQYF

clone_size: many
j_call: TRBJ2-3
v_call: TRBV20-1
d_call: TRBD2
cdr3_nt: TGCAGTGCGGAACGGGGGGACAGCACAGATACGCAGTATTTT
cdr3_aa: CSAERGDSTDTQYF

clone_size: many
j_call: TRBJ2-3
v_call: TRBV20-1
d_call: -
cdr3_nt: TGCAGTGCTAGATTCAACGTCCCTAGCGAGGGCACAGATACGCAGTATTTT
cdr3_aa: CSARFNVPSEGTDTQYF

clone_size: few
j_call: TRBJ1-1
v_call: TRBV7-6
d_call: -
cdr3_nt: TGTGCCAGCAGCCGAGACAGGCTGAACACTGAAGCTATCTTT
cdr3_aa: CASSRDRLNTEAIF

clone_size: many
j_call: TRBJ1-4
v_call: TRBV2
d_call: -
cdr3_nt: TGTGCCAGCAGTGAAGCGTGGACACTAGAAAAACTGTTTTTT
cdr3_aa: CASSEAWTLEKLFF

clone_size: -
j_call: TRBJ2-2
v_call: TRBV12-3/TRBV12-4
d_call: TRBD2
cdr3_nt: TGTGCCAGCAGGGTCCGGTTTAGCGGGGTCTTGAACACCGGGGAGCTGTTTTTT
cdr3_aa: CASRVRFSGVLNTGELFF

clone_size: many
j_call: TRBJ2-3
v_call: TRBV28
d_call: -
cdr3_nt: TGTGCCAGCAGTTACGATCTCCCCGCAGATACGCAGTATTTT
cdr3_aa: CASSYDLPADTQYF

clone_size: many
j_call: TRBJ1-1
v_call: TRBV12-3/TRBV12-4
d_call: -
cdr3_nt: TGTGCCAGCAGTTTCTTGACTGAAGCTTTCTTT
cdr3_aa: CASSFLTEAFF

clone_size: many
j_call: TRBJ1-2
v_call: TRBV20-1
d_call: TRBD1
cdr3_nt: TGCAGTGCTACCGACAGGGACTATGGCTACACCTTC
cdr3_aa: CSATDRDYGYTF

clone_size: few
j_call: TRBJ1-1
v_call: TRBV18
d_call: -
cdr3_nt: TGTGCCAGCTCACCATTGAGAGGCGGGAACACTGAAGCTTTCTTT
cdr3_aa: CASSPLRGGNTEAFF

clone_size: many
j_call: TRBJ2-5
v_call: TRBV6-1
d_call: -
cdr3_nt: TGTGCCAGCAGACCCGGGACAAGGGGGACCCAAGAGACCCAGTACTTC
cdr3_aa: CASRPGTRGTQETQYF

clone_size: many
j_call: TRBJ1-1
v_call: TRBV3-1
d_call: TRBD1
cdr3_nt: TGTGCCAGCAGCCAAGCTAGGGGGCTTGCTTTCTTT
cdr3_aa: CASSQARGLAFF

clone_size: -
j_call: TRBJ1-5
v_call: TRBV12-3/TRBV12-4
d_call: -
cdr3_nt: TGTGCCAGCAGGGCTCCTTGGGTGCCCCAGCATTTT
cdr3_aa: CASRAPWVPQHF

clone_size: -
j_call: TRBJ2-3
v_call: TRBV7-9
d_call: -
cdr3_nt: TGTGCCAGCAGCCCAGAGGGGGGGGCATCAGATACGCAGTATTTT
cdr3_aa: CASSPEGGASDTQYF

clone_size: -
j_call: TRBJ2-5
v_call: TRBV28
d_call: -
cdr3_nt: TGTGCCAGCAGTTTTGTGGGGGAAGAGACCCAGTACTTC
cdr3_aa: CASSFVGEETQYF

clone_size: -
j_call: TRBJ2-4
v_call: TRBV2
d_call: TRBD1
cdr3_nt: TGTGCCAGCAGGTACACAGGGGAAGCCAAAAACATTCAGTACTTC
cdr3_aa: CASRYTGEAKNIQYF

clone_size: many
j_call: TRBJ2-3
v_call: TRBV5-8
d_call: -
cdr3_nt: TGTGCCAGCAGCTTGGCCCTAGAACCGGGTTTATACACAGATACGCAGTATTTT
cdr3_aa: CASSLALEPGLYTDTQYF

clone_size: many
j_call: TRBJ2-7
v_call: TRBV3-1
d_call: TRBD1
cdr3_nt: TGTGCCAGCGGGGACAGGGGTTCCCTCTACGAGCAGTACTTC
cdr3_aa: CASGDRGSLYEQYF

clone_size: -
j_call: TRBJ2-2
v_call: TRBV5-1
d_call: -
cdr3_nt: TGCGCCAGCACCCGGAGGGGGGGGTACACCGGGGAGCTGTTTTTT
cdr3_aa: CASTRRGGYTGELFF

clone_size: many
j_call: TRBJ1-1
v_call: TRBV3-1
d_call: TRBD1
cdr3_nt: TGTGCCAGCAGCCCCGGGACAGCCTACACTGAAGCTTTCTTT
cdr3_aa: CASSPGTAYTEAFF

clone_size: -
j_call: TRBJ1-3
v_call: TRBV6-4
d_call: -
cdr3_nt: TGTGCCAGCACCCGGACTAACCCTGGAAACACCATATATTTT
cdr3_aa: CASTRTNPGNTIYF

clone_size: few
j_call: TRBJ2-7
v_call: TRBV20-1
d_call: -
cdr3_nt: TGCAGTGCTAGTTTAGGGCTTGTGCAGAACTACGAGCAGTACTTC
cdr3_aa: CSASLGLVQNYEQYF

clone_size: many
j_call: TRBJ2-1
v_call: TRBV29-1
d_call: TRBD2
cdr3_nt: TGCAGCGTTACGGGGGGGCCCTACAATGAGCAGTTCTTC
cdr3_aa: CSVTGGPYNEQFF

clone_size: many
j_call: TRBJ2-3
v_call: TRBV20-1
d_call: -
cdr3_nt: TGCAGTGCTAGTCAGTCAAGAGGGGCAGATACGCAGTATTTT
cdr3_aa: CSASQSRGADTQYF

clone_size: many
j_call: TRBJ1-4
v_call: TRBV20-1
d_call: -
cdr3_nt: TGCAGTGCTAGCGAAGAGGGGTTAGCAACTAATGAAAAACTGTTTTTT
cdr3_aa: CSASEEGLATNEKLFF

clone_size: many
j_call: TRBJ2-1
v_call: TRBV15
d_call: TRBD2
cdr3_nt: TGTGCCACCAGCAGGAGGGGACTAGGGGCTTTAGGTGAGCAGTTCTTC
cdr3_aa: CATSRRGLGALGEQFF

clone_size: many
j_call: TRBJ2-1
v_call: TRBV20-1
d_call: TRBD2
cdr3_nt: TGCAGTGCAACCGGGACTAGCGAACTCAATGAGCAGTTCTTC
cdr3_aa: CSATGTSELNEQFF

clone_size: many
j_call: TRBJ1-1
v_call: TRBV5-5
d_call: -
cdr3_nt: TGTGCCAGTTTCTGGGGGAGAACCCGAACGGGTGAAGCTTTCTTT
cdr3_aa: CASFWGRTRTGEAFF

clone_size: many
j_call: TRBJ1-6
v_call: TRBV18
d_call: -
cdr3_nt: TGTGCCAGCTCACCATCATCCGGGTCCCCTCCTTCACCCCTCCACTTT
cdr3_aa: CASSPSSGSPPSPLHF